The subject of this entry is one T cell receptor (beta chain). TCRdb fed the 5' RACE reads into MiXCR, producing one record per CDR3 protein. Here the sample spans some 630,000 distinct CDR3 sequences, roughly 7.2% being singletons. These data come from a study of identical twins. This CDR3 is 13 amino acids long. Germline CDR1 and CDR2: SGHNT and YENEEA. V was clipped by 5 bases and J by 7 bases, with 15 bases between them. This sample also appeared in a second study, on yellow fever vaccine responses in identical twins.

V usage is TRBV11-3 and J usage is TRBJ2-7, with D possibly matching TRBD1 (6 bases). The receptor comes from a woman under 30 in good health. Material for sequencing was PBMCs. This chain's CDR3 is CASSPQGLGEQYF. The DNA of the CDR3 is TGTGCCAGCAGCCCACAGGGCCTTGGGGAGCAGTACTTC.